Listed below are T cell receptor beta chains from one sample, sequenced in a study of blood T cell repertoires in COVID-19. Assay used: immunoSEQ multiplex PCR; TCRdb lists only in-frame clones, some missing. The data hold roughly 100,000 clones, with around 87% observed a single time. Sequencing was done on a sample of peripheral blood. The receptors shown here come from a woman under 40 with acute or convalescent COVID-19. CDR3s include the opening cysteine and the closing phenylalanine or tryptophan. The order of the fields is V gene, J gene, clone size, CDR3 protein. Not all rows give a size; the values are once, few, many and, for expanded clones, a class.

>TRBV10-3|TRBJ2-1|.
CAIGPLRGQLGNEQFF
>TRBV5-6|TRBJ2-7|.
CASSVLAAIHEQYF
>TRBV27|TRBJ2-2|.
CASSLRGQGELFF
>TRBV5-1|TRBJ2-2|.
CASSERGGSNTGELFF
>TRBV5-1|TRBJ2-2|many
CASSPGTSLSGELFF
>TRBV29-1|TRBJ1-5|.
CSVGTGNQPQHF
>TRBV19|TRBJ2-1|.
CASTDGGTYNEQFF
>TRBV28|TRBJ2-3|.
CASSFSGGYTDTQYF
>TRBV3-1/TRBV3-2|TRBJ2-7|.
CASSHGGVFEQYF
>TRBV12-3/TRBV12-4|TRBJ1-2|.
CASSRRVGGGYTF
>TRBV5-1|TRBJ1-6|.
CASSASGVGSPLHF
>TRBV2|TRBJ2-2|once
CASRAQGELFF
>TRBV12-5|TRBJ1-5|.
CASGLAYLTGDQPQHF
>TRBV9|TRBJ1-5|.
CASRVTGNPNLSNQPQHF
>TRBV15|TRBJ1-4|.
CATSRDKLTGEKLFF
>TRBV19|TRBJ1-5|.
CASSANRGNQPQHF
>TRBV11-2|TRBJ2-1|.
CASSNILAGGPSEQFF
>TRBV6-5|TRBJ2-7|.
CASSLQGGNYEQYF
>TRBV11-3|TRBJ1-3|.
CASSLAGAGNTIYF
>TRBV4-1|TRBJ1-5|.
CASSQRGLGQPQHF
>TRBV7-2|TRBJ2-6|.
CASSLDLRGAGANVLTF
>TRBV28|TRBJ1-5|.
CASRDGGENQPQHF
>TRBV4-1|TRBJ1-1|.
CASSLSTGVGNTEAFF
>TRBV30|TRBJ1-6|.
CAWRPRGAGNSPLHF
>TRBV10-3|TRBJ1-2|.
CAISADRVPNYGYTF
>TRBV7-3|TRBJ2-6|once
CASSPGGSGANVLTF
>TRBV13|TRBJ2-3|.
CASSPRKALGTDTQYF
>TRBV7-9|TRBJ2-3|.
CASSPTSFHTQYF
>TRBV7-2|TRBJ1-6|.
CASSSGQPNSPLHF
>TRBV30|TRBJ1-1|.
CAWSSGNGGPTEAFF
>TRBV5-6|TRBJ2-2|.
CASRQGAYGELFF
>TRBV18|TRBJ1-6|.
CASSRDRGTSPLHF
>TRBV2|TRBJ2-7|.
CASSDTFGQGLIYEQYF
>TRBV11-3|TRBJ1-1|.
CASSLSYQGARNTEAFF
>TRBV6-2/TRBV6-3|TRBJ1-6|.
CASSYSRLPLHF
>TRBV28|TRBJ2-7|few
CASRRTVMSYEQYF
>TRBV27|TRBJ1-5|.
CASSSDRDNQPQHF
>TRBV28|TRBJ2-3|.
CASSFIGGSGEWTDTQYF
>TRBV10-2|TRBJ2-7|.
CASRAGNNEQYF
>TRBV5-6|TRBJ1-2|.
CASSLDRGYGYTF
>TRBV5-5|TRBJ1-3|.
CASSYNSGNTIYF
>TRBV6-1|TRBJ1-2|.
CASSEALLGLGVLDGYTF
>TRBV6-6|TRBJ1-5|.
CASNPWDTVNQPQHF
>TRBV5-4|TRBJ1-2|.
CASSLGEDYGYTF
>TRBV2|TRBJ1-4|once
CASSVDRSNEKLFF